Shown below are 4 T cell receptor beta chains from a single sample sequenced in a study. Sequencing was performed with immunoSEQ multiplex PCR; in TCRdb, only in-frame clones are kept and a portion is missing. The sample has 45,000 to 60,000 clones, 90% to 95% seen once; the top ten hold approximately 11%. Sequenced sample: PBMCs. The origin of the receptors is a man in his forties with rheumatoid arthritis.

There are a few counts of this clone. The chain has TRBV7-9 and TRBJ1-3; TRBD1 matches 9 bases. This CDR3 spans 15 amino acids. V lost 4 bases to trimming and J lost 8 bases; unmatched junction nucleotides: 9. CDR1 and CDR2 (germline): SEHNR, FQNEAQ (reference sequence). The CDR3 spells CASSSTGGYEDTIYF. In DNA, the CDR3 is TGTGCCAGCAGCTCGACAGGGGGTTATGAGGACACCATATATTTT. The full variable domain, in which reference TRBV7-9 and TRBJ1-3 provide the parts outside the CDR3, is DTGVSQNPRHKITKRGQNVTFRCDPISEHNRLYWYRQTLGQGPEFLTYFQNEAQLEKSRLLSDRFSAERPKGSFSTLEIQRTEQGDSAMYLCASSSTGGYEDTIYFGEGSWLTVV.

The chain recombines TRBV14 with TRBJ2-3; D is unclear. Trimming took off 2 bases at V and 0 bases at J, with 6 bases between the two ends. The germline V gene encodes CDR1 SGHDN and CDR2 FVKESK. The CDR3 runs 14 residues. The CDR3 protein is CASSQRLSTDTQYF. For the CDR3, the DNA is TGTGCCAGCAGCCAACGACTCAGCACAGATACGCAGTATTTT.

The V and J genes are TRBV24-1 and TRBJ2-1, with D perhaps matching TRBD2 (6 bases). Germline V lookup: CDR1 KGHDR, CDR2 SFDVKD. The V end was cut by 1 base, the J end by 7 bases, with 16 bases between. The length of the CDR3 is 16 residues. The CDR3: CATSDFWAGRPNEQFF. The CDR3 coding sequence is TGTGCCACCAGTGATTTTTGGGCGGGAAGGCCGAATGAGCAGTTCTTC.

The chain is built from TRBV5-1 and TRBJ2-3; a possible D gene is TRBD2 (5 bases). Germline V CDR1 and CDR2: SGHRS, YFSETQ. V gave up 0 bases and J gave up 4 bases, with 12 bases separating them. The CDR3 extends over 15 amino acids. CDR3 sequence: CASSLGTGKADTQYF. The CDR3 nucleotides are TGCGCCAGCAGCTTGGGGACGGGGAAGGCAGATACGCAGTATTTT.